The 23 T cell receptor beta chains below all came from one sample that was sequenced in a study of OX40 agonist ivuxolimab in advanced cancers. Repertoires were generated with immunoSEQ multiplex PCR, while TCRdb's copy carries only in-frame clones and drops some. The sample contains approximately 70,000 clones, about nine tenths of which appear only once. Source: CD4+ or CD8+ T cells sorted from blood, taken in a trial of the OX40 agonist ivuxolimab. These receptor sequences come from an adult with an advanced solid tumor such as melanoma, head and neck, liver or kidney cancer.

The CDR3 reads CASSQEPGGSLNEQFF. CDR3 sequence (DNA): TGCGCCAGCAGCCAAGAGCCTGGCGGGAGTCTGAATGAGCAGTTCTTC. The V gene is TRBV4-1, the J gene TRBJ2-1; 7 positions agree with TRBD2. In germline, CDR1 is MGHRA, CDR2 YSYEKL. The CDR3 length is 16 residues. The ends lost 0 bases at V and 7 bases at J; junction bases unmatched: 9.

The chain employs TRBV30 and TRBJ1-1; D is ambiguous. Trimming stripped 2 bases from V and 5 bases from J, with 12 bases between. Per germline, CDR1 GTSNPN and CDR2 SVGIG (reference sequence). This CDR3 is built from 13 residues. The CDR3 coding sequence is TGTGCCTGGAGTTCCCTTCTGGGGACTGAAGCTTTCTTT. It specifies CAWSSLLGTEAFF.

The chain has TRBV7-9 and TRBJ1-2; 7 bases match TRBD1. The V and J ends lost 5 bases and 1 base, in that order; junction bases with no gene match: 13. Germline V gives CDR1 SEHNR, CDR2 FQNEAQ (reference sequence). This CDR3 has 17 amino acids. CDR3 in amino acids: CASSNPLPQGNNYGYTF. CDR3 nucleotide sequence: TGTGCCAGCAGCAACCCATTACCACAGGGGAATAACTATGGCTACACCTTC. Complete variable domain (other parts from reference TRBV7-9 and TRBJ1-2): DTGVSQNPRHKITKRGQNVTFRCDPISEHNRLYWYRQTLGQGPEFLTYFQNEAQLEKSRLLSDRFSAERPKGSFSTLEIQRTEQGDSAMYLCASSNPLPQGNNYGYTFGSGTRLTVV.

The V and J genes are TRBV6-1 and TRBJ2-6; D ambiguous. With 8 bases removed from V and 0 bases from J, the gap between germline ends came to 5 bases. This CDR3 is built from 13 residues. Germline V CDR1 and CDR2: MNHNS, SASEGT. The CDR3 protein is CASENSGANVLTF. In nucleotides, the CDR3 is TGTGCCAGCGAGAACTCTGGGGCCAACGTCCTGACTTTC.

The chain recombines TRBV27 with TRBJ1-5, with D possibly being TRBD1 (6 bases). V was cut by 3 bases and J by 3 bases, with 6 bases left in between. Germline V gene data show CDR1 as MNHEY and CDR2 as SMNVEV (reference sequence). This CDR3 is 13 amino acids long. The CDR3 DNA is TGTGCCAGCAGTTTGGGACACAATCAGCCCCAGCATTTT. Translated: CASSLGHNQPQHF.

The chain carries TRBV19 and TRBJ2-7; a weak D match, TRBD1 (6 bases). The germline V gene has CDR1 LNHDA and CDR2 SQIVND (reference sequence). The CDR3 totals 15 residues. Trimming took 2 bases from V and 6 from J, leaving 17 bases between them. The CDR3 protein is CASSIQASRGGEQYF. In DNA form, the CDR3 reads TGTGCCAGTAGTATACAGGCATCCCGAGGGGGCGAGCAGTACTTC.

This chain connects TRBV12-5 to TRBJ1-1, with 9 bases that match TRBD1. The CDR3 extends over 18 amino acids. Germline V gives CDR1 LGHNT, CDR2 FRNRAP. Unmatched junction bases numbered 10, after V lost 2 bases and J lost 0 bases. CDR3 nucleotides: TGTGCTAGTGGTTTGACGGGACAGGGACCTTCAATGAACACTGAAGCTTTCTTT. Its protein is CASGLTGQGPSMNTEAFF. Full variable domain (outside the CDR3, taken from reference TRBV12-5 and TRBJ1-1): DARVTQTPRHKVTEMGQEVTMRCQPILGHNTVFWYRQTMMQGLELLAYFRNRAPLDDSGMPKDRFSAEMPDATLATLKIQPSEPRDSAVYFCASGLTGQGPSMNTEAFFGQGTRLTVV.

The V and J genes are TRBV5-5 and TRBJ2-1, with a possible D match to TRBD2 (5 bases). The CDR3 sequence is 16 residues long. The V gene lost 3 bases and the J gene lost 6 bases, with 19 bases spanning the gap. CDR1 and CDR2 from the germline V gene are SGHKS and YYEKEE (reference sequence). The CDR3 reads CASSSGSVGIGNEQFF. The CDR3 nucleotides are TGTGCCAGCAGCTCTGGATCGGTCGGGATAGGCAATGAGCAGTTCTTC.

CDR3 coding DNA: TGTGCCAGCAGCCCAGGACACTCCTACAATGAGCAGTTCTTC. It encodes CASSPGHSYNEQFF. V gene TRBV27 combines with J gene TRBJ2-1; possibly TRBD1 for D (5 bases). Per the germline V gene, CDR1 is MNHEY and CDR2 is SMNVEV (reference sequence). The V gene lost 6 bases and the J gene lost 0 bases, with 9 bases spanning the gap. This CDR3 is 14 amino acids long.

The rearrangement uses TRBV7-9 and TRBJ2-1, with 8 bases aligning to TRBD2. CDR3 size: 17 residues. The germline V gene encodes CDR1 SEHNR and CDR2 FQNEAQ (reference sequence). Unmatched junction bases numbered 12, after V lost 3 bases and J lost 5 bases. The CDR3 DNA follows: TGTGCCAGCAGCTTCCTGGATGCGGGAGGATCGAACAATGAGCAGTTCTTC. Its translation: CASSFLDAGGSNNEQFF.

The CDR3 coding sequence is TGTGCCAGCAGTTCCCTGACAGGACTTTACACTGAAGCTTTCTTT. It specifies CASSSLTGLYTEAFF. The rearrangement joins TRBV27 to TRBJ1-1, with D perhaps TRBD1 (6 bases). The CDR3 is made up of 15 amino acids. From germline, CDR1 is MNHEY and CDR2 SMNVEV (reference sequence). Trimming cost V 4 bases and J 3 bases, with 15 bases left between them.

This chain uses TRBV5-6 with TRBJ2-7, with TRBD2 identical over 10 bases. This CDR3 contains 15 residues. V was pared by 2 bases and J by 0 bases, with 2 bases of the junction left unmatched. CDR1 and CDR2 from the germline V gene are SGHDT and YYEEEE. The CDR3 loop is CASSFSGRSSYEQYF. In DNA form, the CDR3 reads TGTGCCAGCAGCTTTAGCGGGAGGAGCTCCTACGAGCAGTACTTC. The full variable domain, its missing parts supplied by reference TRBV5-6 and TRBJ2-7, is DAGVTQSPTHLIKTRGQQVTLRCSPKSGHDTVSWYQQALGQGPQFIFQYYEEEERQRGNFPDRFSGHQFPNYSSELNVNALLLGDSALYLCASSFSGRSSYEQYFGPGTRLTVT.

Comments on this clone: This same CDR3 is encoded by further DNA sequences in the sample. The chain carries TRBV9 and TRBJ1-1, with TRBD1 identical over 9 bases. The ends lost 2 bases at V and 6 bases at J; junction bases unmatched: 2. Germline values: CDR1 SGDLS, CDR2 YYNGEE. This CDR3 is built from 13 residues. CDR3 in DNA: TGTGCCAGCAGCGTGCGGACAGGGGCTGAAGCTTTCTTT. This encodes CASSVRTGAEAFF. Full variable domain (rest looked up from reference TRBV9 and TRBJ1-1): DSGVTQTPKHLITATGQRVTLRCSPRSGDLSVYWYQQSLDQGLQFLIQYYNGEERAKGNILERFSAQQFPDLHSELNLSSLELGDSALYFCASSVRTGAEAFFGQGTRLTVV.

The chain links TRBV14 to TRBJ2-7, with D hard to call. Germline loops: CDR1 SGHDN, CDR2 FVKESK. CDR3 length: 16 amino acids. V lost 1 base and J lost 3, with 16 bases in between. CDR3 loop: CASSQVLDATHYEQYF. Here the CDR3 DNA reads TGTGCCAGCAGCCAAGTTCTTGACGCAACTCACTACGAGCAGTACTTC.

The chain combines TRBV2 with TRBJ2-1, with 7 bases identical to TRBD2. In germline, CDR1 is SNHLY, CDR2 FYNNEI. The V and J ends lost 7 bases and 3 bases, in that order; junction bases with no gene match: 9. The CDR3 covers 15 residues. The CDR3 is CASILGASGYNEQFF. In DNA, the CDR3 is TGTGCCAGCATCTTAGGCGCTAGCGGCTACAATGAGCAGTTCTTC. The full variable domain, with the rest looked up from reference TRBV2 and TRBJ2-1, is EPEVTQTPSHQVTQMGQEVILRCVPISNHLYFYWYRQILGQKVEFLVSFYNNEISEKSEIFDDQFSVERPDGSNFTLKIRSTKLEDSAMYFCASILGASGYNEQFFGPGTRLTVL.

This chain joins TRBV19 and TRBJ1-2; 8 bases line up with TRBD1. V lost 3 bases, J lost 8 bases, and 8 bases stayed unmatched. The germline CDR1 and CDR2 sequences are LNHDA and SQIVND (reference sequence). CDR3 length: 14 amino acids. The CDR3 bases are TGTGCCAGTAGTATTAGCGGGACAGGCTACGGCTACACCTTC. Translation: CASSISGTGYGYTF.

This chain uses TRBV5-6 with TRBJ2-5; D could derive from TRBD1 or TRBD2 (5 bases each). The V end lost 0 bases, the J end lost 5 bases, and 14 bases lay between the germline ends. From germline, CDR1 is SGHDT and CDR2 YYEEEE. CDR3 length: 15 amino acids. CDR3 in amino acids: CASSLGGTAAETQYF. The CDR3 bases are TGTGCCAGCAGCTTGGGGGGGACCGCTGCCGAGACCCAGTACTTC.

This chain joins TRBV5-6 and TRBJ2-7; 11 nucleotides align to TRBD2. After removal of 3 bases from V and 3 bases from J, the junction contained 2 bases not matched to a gene. Looked up from germline, CDR1 is SGHDT and CDR2 is YYEEEE. The CDR3 has 14 residues. The CDR3 sequence: CASSSGLADYEQYF. The CDR3 nucleotides are TGTGCCAGCAGCTCGGGACTAGCGGACTACGAGCAGTACTTC.

V gene TRBV13 combines with J gene TRBJ2-1; 8 bases align to TRBD1. CDR1 and CDR2 (germline): PRHDT, FYEKMQ (reference sequence). The CDR3 has 16 residues. With V trimmed by 1 base and J by 5 bases, 7 bases remained unmatched. The CDR3 coding sequence is TGTGCCAGCAGCTTAGTGCAGGACAGGGTGGACAATGAGCAGTTCTTC. The encoded protein is CASSLVQDRVDNEQFF.

This chain connects TRBV7-8 to TRBJ1-1, with D possibly being TRBD1 (5 bases). The CDR3 is 14 residues long. The germline V gene encodes CDR1 SGHVS and CDR2 FQNEAQ. Trimming cost V 3 bases and J 4 bases, with 12 bases left between them. In DNA form, the CDR3 reads TGTGCCAGCAGCTTTTCCAGGGCGACCACTGAAGCTTTCTTT. Its protein product is CASSFSRATTEAFF.

This chain uses TRBV7-9 with TRBJ1-5, with D possibly matching TRBD1 (6 bases). The CDR3 has 14 residues. The ends were cut back, 6 bases at V and 1 base at J, with 10 bases in the middle. Germline-derived CDR1 and CDR2 are SEHNR and FQNEAQ (reference sequence). The CDR3: CASREGGSNQPQHF. For the CDR3, the DNA is TGTGCCAGCAGGGAAGGGGGAAGCAATCAGCCCCAGCATTTT. Based on the CDR3 plus reference TRBV7-9 and TRBJ1-5, the full variable domain is DTGVSQNPRHKITKRGQNVTFRCDPISEHNRLYWYRQTLGQGPEFLTYFQNEAQLEKSRLLSDRFSAERPKGSFSTLEIQRTEQGDSAMYLCASREGGSNQPQHFGDGTRLSIL.

The genes are TRBV27 and TRBJ2-7; TRBD1 aligns across 7 bases. From germline, CDR1 is MNHEY and CDR2 SMNVEV (reference sequence). V shed 6 bases and J 2 bases; nucleotides not matched to a gene: 10. This CDR3 is built from 15 residues. The CDR3: CASRSPGQYPYEQYF. The CDR3 bases are TGTGCCAGCAGGTCGCCGGGACAGTACCCCTACGAGCAGTACTTC.

V is TRBV7-9 and J is TRBJ2-1; 9 bases align to TRBD1. Trimming removed 4 bases from V and 8 bases from J; junction bases left unmatched: 0. The V gene's germline CDR1 is SEHNR and CDR2 FQNEAQ (reference sequence). This CDR3 comprises 12 residues. The CDR3 reads CASSWTGDEQFF. The CDR3 nucleotides are TGTGCCAGCAGCTGGACAGGGGATGAGCAGTTCTTC.